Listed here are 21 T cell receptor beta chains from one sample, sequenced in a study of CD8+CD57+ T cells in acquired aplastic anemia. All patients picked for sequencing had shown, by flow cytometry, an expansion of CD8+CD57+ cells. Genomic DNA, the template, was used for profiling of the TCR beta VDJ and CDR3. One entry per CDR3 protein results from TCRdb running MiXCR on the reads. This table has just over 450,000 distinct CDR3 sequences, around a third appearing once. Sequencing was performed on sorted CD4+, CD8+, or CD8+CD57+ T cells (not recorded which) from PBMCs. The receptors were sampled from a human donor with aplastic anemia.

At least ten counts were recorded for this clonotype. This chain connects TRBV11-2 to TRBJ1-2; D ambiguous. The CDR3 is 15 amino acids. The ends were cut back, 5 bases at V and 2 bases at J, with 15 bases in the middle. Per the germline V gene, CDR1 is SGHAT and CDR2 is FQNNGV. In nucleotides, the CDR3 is TGTGCCAGCAGCAAACGACTCCCGAGGAACTATGGCTACACCTTC. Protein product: CASSKRLPRNYGYTF.

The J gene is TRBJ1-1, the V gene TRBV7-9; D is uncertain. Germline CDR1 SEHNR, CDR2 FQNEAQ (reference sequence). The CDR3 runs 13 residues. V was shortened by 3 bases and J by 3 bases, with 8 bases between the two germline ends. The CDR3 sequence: CASSFRQYTEAFF. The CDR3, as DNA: TGTGCCAGCAGCTTCCGCCAGTACACTGAAGCTTTCTTT.

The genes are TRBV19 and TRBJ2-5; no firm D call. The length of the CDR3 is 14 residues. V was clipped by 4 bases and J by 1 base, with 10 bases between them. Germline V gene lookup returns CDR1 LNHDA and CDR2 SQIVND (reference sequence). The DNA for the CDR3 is TGTGCCAGTAGTAGACACCAACTCCAAGAGACCCAGTACTTC. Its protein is CASSRHQLQETQYF.

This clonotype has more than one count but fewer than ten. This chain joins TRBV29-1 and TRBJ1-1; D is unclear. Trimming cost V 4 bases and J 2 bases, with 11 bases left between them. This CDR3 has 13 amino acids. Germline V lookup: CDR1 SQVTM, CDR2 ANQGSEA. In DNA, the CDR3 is TGCAGCGTTGGCGAGAGAACAAACACTGAAGCTTTCTTT. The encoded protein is CSVGERTNTEAFF.

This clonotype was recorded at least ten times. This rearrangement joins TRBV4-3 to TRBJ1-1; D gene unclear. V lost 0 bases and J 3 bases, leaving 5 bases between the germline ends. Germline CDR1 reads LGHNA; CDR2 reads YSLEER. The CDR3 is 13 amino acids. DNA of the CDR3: TGCGCCAGCAGCCAAGATTGGGACACTGAAGCTTTCTTT. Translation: CASSQDWDTEAFF.

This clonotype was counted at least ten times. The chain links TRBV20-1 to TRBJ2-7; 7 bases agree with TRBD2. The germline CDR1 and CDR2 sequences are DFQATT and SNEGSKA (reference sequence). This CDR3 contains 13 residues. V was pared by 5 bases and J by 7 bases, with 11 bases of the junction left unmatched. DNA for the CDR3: TGCAGTGCTCGACTAGCTGGTGTGAGTGAGCAGTACTTC. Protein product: CSARLAGVSEQYF.

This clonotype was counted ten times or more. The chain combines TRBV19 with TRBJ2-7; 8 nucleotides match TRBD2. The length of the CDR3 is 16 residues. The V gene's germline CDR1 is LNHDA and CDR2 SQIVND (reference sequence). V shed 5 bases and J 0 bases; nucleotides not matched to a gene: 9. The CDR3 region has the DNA TGTGCCAGTAGTGGTAGCGGGACGGGACTCTCCTACGAGCAGTACTTC. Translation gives CASSGSGTGLSYEQYF.

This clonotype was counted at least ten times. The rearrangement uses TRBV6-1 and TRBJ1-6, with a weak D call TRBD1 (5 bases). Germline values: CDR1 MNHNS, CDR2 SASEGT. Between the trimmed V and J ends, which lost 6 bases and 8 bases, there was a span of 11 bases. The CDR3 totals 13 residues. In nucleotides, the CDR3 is TGTGCCAGCAGGAGACAGCGGGATTCACCCCTCCACTTT. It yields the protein CASRRQRDSPLHF.

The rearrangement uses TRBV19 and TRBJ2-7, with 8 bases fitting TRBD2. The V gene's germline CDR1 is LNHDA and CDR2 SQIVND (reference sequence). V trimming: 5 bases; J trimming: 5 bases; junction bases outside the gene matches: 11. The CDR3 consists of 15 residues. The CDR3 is CASSEREIGLHEQYF. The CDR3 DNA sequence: TGTGCCAGTAGTGAGCGGGAGATTGGTCTCCACGAGCAGTACTTC.

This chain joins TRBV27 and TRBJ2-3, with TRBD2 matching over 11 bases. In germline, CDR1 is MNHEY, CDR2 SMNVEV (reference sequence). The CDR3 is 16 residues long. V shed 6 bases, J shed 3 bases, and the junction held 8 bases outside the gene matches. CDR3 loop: CASRLAGGFGTDTQYF. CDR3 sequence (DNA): TGTGCCAGCAGGCTAGCGGGAGGATTTGGTACAGATACGCAGTATTTT.

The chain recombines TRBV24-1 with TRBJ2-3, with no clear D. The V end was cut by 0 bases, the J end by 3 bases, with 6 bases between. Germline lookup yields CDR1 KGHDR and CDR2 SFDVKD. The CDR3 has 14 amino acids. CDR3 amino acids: CATSDLQVTDTQYF. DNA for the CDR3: TGTGCCACCAGTGATTTGCAGGTTACAGATACGCAGTATTTT.

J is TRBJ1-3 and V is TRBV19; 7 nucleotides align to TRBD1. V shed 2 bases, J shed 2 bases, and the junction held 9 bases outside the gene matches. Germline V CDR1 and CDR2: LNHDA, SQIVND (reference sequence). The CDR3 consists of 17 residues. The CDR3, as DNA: TGTGCCAGTAGTATAAGCGGTGGAGGGGGCCCTGGAAACACCATATATTTT. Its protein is CASSISGGGGPGNTIYF.

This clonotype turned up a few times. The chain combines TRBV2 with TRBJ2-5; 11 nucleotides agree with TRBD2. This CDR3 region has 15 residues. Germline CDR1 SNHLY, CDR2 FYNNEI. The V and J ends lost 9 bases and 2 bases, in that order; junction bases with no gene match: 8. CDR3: CASTSSGGSQETQYF. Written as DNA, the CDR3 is TGTGCCAGTACCTCTAGCGGGGGGTCGCAAGAGACCCAGTACTTC.

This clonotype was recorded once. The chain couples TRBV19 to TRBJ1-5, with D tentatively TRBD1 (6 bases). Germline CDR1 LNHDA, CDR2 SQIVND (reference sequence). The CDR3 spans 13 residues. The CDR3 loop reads CATAGGDNQPQHF. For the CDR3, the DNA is TGTGCGACCGCGGGGGGCGACAATCAGCCCCAGCATTTT.

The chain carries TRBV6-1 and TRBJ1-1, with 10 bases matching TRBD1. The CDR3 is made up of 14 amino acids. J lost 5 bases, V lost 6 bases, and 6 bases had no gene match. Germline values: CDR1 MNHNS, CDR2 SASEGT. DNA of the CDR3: TGTGCCAGCAGACATCGGGACAGGGGAACTGAAGCTTTCTTT. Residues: CASRHRDRGTEAFF.

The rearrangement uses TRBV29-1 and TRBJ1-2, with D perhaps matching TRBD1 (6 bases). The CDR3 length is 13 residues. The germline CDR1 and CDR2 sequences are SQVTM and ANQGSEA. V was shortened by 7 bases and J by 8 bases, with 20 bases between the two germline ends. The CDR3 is CSAHLSGAGGYTF. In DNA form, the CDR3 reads TGCAGCGCTCACTTGTCAGGGGCCGGCGGCTACACCTTC. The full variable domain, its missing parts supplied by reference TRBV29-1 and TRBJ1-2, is SAVISQKPSRDICQRGTSLTIQCQVDSQVTMMFWYRQQPGQSLTLIATANQGSEATYESGFVIDKFPISRPNLTFSTLTVSNMSPEDSSIYLCSAHLSGAGGYTFGSGTRLTVV.

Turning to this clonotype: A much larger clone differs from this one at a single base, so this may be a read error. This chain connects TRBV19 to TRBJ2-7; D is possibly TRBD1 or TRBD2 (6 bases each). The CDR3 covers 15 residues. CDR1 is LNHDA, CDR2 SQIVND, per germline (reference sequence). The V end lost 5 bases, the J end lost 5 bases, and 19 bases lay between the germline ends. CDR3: CASSPTWGAGNEQYF. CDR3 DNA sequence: TGTGCCAGTAGTCCTACCTGGGGGGCAGGGAACGAGCAGTACTTC.

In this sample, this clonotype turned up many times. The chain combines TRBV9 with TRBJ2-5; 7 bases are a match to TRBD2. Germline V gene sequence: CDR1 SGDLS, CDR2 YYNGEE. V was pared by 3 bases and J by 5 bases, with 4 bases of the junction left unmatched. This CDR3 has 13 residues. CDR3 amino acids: CASSASGGETQYF. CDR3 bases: TGTGCCAGCAGCGCTAGCGGCGGGGAGACCCAGTACTTC.

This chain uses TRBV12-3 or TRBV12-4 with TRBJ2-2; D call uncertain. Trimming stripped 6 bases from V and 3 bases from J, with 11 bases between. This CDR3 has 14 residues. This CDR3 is CASSPNLDTGELFF. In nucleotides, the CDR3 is TGTGCCAGCAGCCCGAATCTAGACACCGGGGAGCTGTTTTTT.

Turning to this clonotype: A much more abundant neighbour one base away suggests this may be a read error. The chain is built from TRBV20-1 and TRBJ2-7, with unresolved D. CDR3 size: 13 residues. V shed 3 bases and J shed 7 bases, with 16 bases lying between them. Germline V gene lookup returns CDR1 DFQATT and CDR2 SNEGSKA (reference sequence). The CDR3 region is CSARAGRSREQYF. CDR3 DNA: TGCAGTGCTAGGGCCGGACGTTCTCGGGAGCAGTACTTC.

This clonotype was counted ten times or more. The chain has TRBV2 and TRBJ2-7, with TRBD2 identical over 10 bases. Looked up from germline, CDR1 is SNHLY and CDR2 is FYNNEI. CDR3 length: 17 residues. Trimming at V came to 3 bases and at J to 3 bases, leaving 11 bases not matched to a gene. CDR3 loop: CASSDRLAGEWSYEQYF. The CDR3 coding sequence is TGTGCCAGCAGTGATCGGCTAGCGGGAGAATGGAGCTACGAGCAGTACTTC. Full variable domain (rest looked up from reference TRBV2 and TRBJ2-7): EPEVTQTPSHQVTQMGQEVILRCVPISNHLYFYWYRQILGQKVEFLVSFYNNEISEKSEIFDDQFSVERPDGSNFTLKIRSTKLEDSAMYFCASSDRLAGEWSYEQYFGPGTRLTVT.